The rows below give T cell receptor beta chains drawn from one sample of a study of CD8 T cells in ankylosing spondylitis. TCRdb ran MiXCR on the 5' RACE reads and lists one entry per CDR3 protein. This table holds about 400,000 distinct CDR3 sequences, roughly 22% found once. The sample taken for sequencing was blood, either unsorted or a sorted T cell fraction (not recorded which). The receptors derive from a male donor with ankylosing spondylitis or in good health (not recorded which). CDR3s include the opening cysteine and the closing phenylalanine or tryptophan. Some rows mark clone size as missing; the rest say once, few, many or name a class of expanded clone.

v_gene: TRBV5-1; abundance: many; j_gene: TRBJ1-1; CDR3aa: CASSLDRGWTEAFF
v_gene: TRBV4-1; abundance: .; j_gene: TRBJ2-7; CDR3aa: CASSHSPQGPGVSYEQYF
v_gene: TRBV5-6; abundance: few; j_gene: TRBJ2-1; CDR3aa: CASSLRRAGVSYNEQFF
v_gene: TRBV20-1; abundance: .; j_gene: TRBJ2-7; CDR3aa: CSAGRTGFSYEQYF
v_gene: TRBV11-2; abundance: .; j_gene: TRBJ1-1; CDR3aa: CASSLDLSSAFF
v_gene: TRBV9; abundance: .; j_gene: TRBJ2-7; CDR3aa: CASSVDGGVVGEQYF
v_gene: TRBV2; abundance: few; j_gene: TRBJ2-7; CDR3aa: CASGRPGEGSLSYEQYF
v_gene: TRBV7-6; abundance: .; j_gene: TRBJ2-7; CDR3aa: CASTRFSTPYEQYF
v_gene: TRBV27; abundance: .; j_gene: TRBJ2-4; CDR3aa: CASATAGGRNIQYF
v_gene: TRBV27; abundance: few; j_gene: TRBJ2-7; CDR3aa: CASSWRSASYEQYF
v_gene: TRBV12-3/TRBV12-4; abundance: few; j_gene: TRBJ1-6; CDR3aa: CASSALGEGDSPLHF
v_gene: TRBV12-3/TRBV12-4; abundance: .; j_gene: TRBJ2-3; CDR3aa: CASSFAGYPTDTQYF
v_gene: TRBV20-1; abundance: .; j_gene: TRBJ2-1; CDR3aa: CSAELTGSYNEQFF
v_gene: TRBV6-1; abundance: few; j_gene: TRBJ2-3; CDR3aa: CASSPTGLATDTQYF
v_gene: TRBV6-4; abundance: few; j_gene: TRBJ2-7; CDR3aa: CASSDPQGISYEQYF
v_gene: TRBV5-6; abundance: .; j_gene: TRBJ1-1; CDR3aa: CASSLAGLDTEAFF
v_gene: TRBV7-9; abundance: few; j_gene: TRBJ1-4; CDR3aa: CASSPYATGNEKLFF
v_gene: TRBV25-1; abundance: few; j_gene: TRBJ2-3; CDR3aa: CASSGGWGRLDTQYF
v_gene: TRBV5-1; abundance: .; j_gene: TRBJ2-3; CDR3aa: CASSLAKVLLTGPTDTQYF
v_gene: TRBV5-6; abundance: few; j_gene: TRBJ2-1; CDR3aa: CASSSGGLNEQFF
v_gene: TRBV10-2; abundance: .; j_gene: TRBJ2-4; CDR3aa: CASSVSFGGRVKNIQYF
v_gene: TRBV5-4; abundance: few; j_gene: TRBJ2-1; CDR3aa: CASSAGGGYEQFF
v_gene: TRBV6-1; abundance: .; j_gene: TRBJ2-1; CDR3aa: CASSEGVGGYNEQFF
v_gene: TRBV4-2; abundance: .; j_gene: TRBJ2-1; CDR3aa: CASSQEGQLEDFSSYNEQFF
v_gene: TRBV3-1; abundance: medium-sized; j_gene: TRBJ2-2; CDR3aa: CASSQAASGGALNTGELFF
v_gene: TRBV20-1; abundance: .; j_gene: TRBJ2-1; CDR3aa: CSSPQGAGQLNEQFF
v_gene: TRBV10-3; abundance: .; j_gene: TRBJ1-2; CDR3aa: CAISWNYGYTF
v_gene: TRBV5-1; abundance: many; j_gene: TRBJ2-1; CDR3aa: CASSLVAPYNEQFF
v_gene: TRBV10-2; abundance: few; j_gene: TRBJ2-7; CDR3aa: CATSGLAGGLLVHEQYF
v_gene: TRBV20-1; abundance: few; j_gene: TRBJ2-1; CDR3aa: CSAAEGAGYNEQFF
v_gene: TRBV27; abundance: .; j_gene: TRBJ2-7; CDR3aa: CASSARLAGAYEQYF
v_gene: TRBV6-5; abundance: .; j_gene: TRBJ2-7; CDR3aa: CASSYSRYTSYEQYF
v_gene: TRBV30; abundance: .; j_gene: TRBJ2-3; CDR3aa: CAYQRGGPDTQYF